This TCR beta chain was retrieved from a study of human T cells and chemical hapten exposure. Study as a whole: Patients additionally received therapeutic doses of diphenylcyclopropenone on the scalp once a week, and this continued throughout the approximately 26-week study. Per-sample TCR yield variation was attributed mainly to small pooled library volume differences. Whole-study findings and limits: The formation of large CDR3 similarity clusters by expanded TCRs significantly exceeded that of controls.

TCRdb redid the calling of the RACE reads with MiXCR, one entry per CDR3 protein. The table lists 75,000 to 100,000 distinct CDR3 sequences, roughly 12% of them singletons. The time point was: patch test 1, 2 weeks after DPC sensitization. Treatment defined: therapeutic diphenylcyclopropenone sensitization with weekly scalp DPC. The V gene lost 3 bases and the J gene lost 4 bases, with 9 bases spanning the gap. The CDR3 has 14 amino acids. Germline CDR1 MNHEY, CDR2 SVGEGT. Only a few counts were recorded for this clonotype. Its cognate antigen is unknown. Source: whole blood, taken in connection with sensitization to the hapten diphenylcyclopropenone (DPC). This TCR was recovered from a woman between 40 and 50 years old with alopecia areata. Some clones in this sample may be carry-over from other donors' samples. The chain combines TRBV6-2 or TRBV6-3 with TRBJ2-2; tentative D call: TRBD1 (5 bases). The CDR3 region has the DNA TGTGCCAGCAGTTATTTGGGGCTCACCGGGGAGCTGTTTTTT. Translated, it gives CASSYLGLTGELFF.